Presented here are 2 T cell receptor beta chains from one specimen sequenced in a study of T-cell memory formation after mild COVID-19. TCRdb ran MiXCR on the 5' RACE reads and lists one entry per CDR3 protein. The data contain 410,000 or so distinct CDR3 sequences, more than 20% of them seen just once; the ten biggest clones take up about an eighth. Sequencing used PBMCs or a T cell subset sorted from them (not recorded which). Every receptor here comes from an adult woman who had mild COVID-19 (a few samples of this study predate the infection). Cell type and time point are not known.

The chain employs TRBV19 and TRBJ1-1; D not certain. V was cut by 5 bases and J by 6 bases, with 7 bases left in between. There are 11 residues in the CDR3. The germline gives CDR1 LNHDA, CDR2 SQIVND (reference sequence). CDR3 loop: CASSSRAEAFF. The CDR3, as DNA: TGTGCCAGTAGTTCGAGGGCTGAAGCTTTCTTT.

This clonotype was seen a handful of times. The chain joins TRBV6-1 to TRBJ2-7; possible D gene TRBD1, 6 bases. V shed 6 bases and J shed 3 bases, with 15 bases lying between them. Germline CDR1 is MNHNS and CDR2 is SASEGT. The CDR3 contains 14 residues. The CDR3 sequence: CASSLRQARYEQYF. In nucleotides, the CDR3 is TGTGCCAGCAGCCTGCGACAGGCCCGCTACGAGCAGTACTTC.